This T cell receptor (beta chain) was sequenced in a study of T-cell reconstitution after alpha-beta-depleted transplantation in children. This clonotype was found many times. Its antigen remains unidentified. The ends lost 2 bases at V and 6 bases at J; junction bases unmatched: 5. Germline CDR1 reads LGHDT; CDR2 reads YNNKEL (reference sequence). The length of the CDR3 is 16 residues. Study-level findings and limits: Alpha-beta T cells about two months after transplant reportedly derived from several hundred expanded graft clones.

The TCRbeta library was prepared with unique molecular identifiers. TCRdb reprocessed the PCR reads via MiXCR and lists one record per CDR3 protein. Here the sample spans approximately 520,000 distinct CDR3 sequences, about an eighth being singletons. The sample was PBMCs, mostly from graft donor cells, taken 180 days after TCRalphabeta/CD19-depleted stem cell transplant. The TCR comes from a female patient aged 2 to 10 who had a stem cell transplant for aplastic anemia, so the T cells may come from the graft donor. The gene calls are TRBV3-1 and TRBJ2-5; 14 bases match TRBD2. CDR3 sequence: CASSQTGTSGRKTQYF. The CDR3, as DNA: TGTGCCAGCAGCCAAACCGGGACTAGCGGGAGAAAGACCCAGTACTTC.